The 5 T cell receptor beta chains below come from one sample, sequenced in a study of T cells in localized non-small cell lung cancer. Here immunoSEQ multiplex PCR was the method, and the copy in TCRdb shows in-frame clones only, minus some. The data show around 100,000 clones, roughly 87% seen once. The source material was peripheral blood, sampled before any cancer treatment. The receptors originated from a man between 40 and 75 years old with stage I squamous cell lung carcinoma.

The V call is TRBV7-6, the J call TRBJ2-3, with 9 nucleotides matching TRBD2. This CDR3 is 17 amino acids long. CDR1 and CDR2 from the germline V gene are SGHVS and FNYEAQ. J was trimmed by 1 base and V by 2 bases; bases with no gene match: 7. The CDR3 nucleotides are TGTGCCAGCAGCTTATTCCCTAGCGGGGTTGGCACAGATACGCAGTATTTT. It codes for CASSLFPSGVGTDTQYF.

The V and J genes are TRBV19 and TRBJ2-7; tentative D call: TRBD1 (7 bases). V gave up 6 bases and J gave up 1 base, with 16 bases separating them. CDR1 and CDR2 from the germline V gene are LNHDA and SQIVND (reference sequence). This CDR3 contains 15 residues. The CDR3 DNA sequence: TGTGCCAGTAGCGCCCCAGGGGGGAAATCCTACGAGCAGTACTTC. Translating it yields CASSAPGGKSYEQYF.

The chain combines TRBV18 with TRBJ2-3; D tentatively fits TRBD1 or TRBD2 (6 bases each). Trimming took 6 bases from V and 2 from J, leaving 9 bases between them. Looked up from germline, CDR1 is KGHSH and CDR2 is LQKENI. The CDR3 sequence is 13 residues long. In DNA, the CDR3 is TGTGCCAGCTCGCGGGACAACACAGATACGCAGTATTTT. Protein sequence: CASSRDNTDTQYF.

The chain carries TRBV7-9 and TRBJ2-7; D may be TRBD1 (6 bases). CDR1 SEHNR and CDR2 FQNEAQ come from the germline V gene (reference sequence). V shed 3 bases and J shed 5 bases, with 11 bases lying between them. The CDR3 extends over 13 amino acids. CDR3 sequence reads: CASSLLQGNEQYF. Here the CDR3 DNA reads TGTGCCAGCAGCTTGTTACAGGGAAACGAGCAGTACTTC.

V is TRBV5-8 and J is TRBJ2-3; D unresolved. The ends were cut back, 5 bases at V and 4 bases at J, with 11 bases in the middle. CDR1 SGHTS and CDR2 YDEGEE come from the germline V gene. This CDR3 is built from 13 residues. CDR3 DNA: TGTGCCAGCAGGGTGAGGCCGGCAGATACGCAGTATTTT. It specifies CASRVRPADTQYF. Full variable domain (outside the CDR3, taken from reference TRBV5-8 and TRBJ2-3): EAGVTQSPTHLIKTRGQQATLRCSPISGHTSVYWYQQALGLGLQFLLWYDEGEERNRGNFPPRFSGRQFPNYSSELNVNALELEDSALYLCASRVRPADTQYFGPGTRLTVL.